These 31 T cell receptor beta chains share one sample of origin, sequenced in a study of spatial heterogeneity in lung cancer. Time point here: sample taken at primary tumor resection. The study sequenced unsorted whole RNA from tumor, nontumor lung or frozen PBMC. TCRdb re-called the 5' RACE reads through MiXCR, storing one row per CDR3 protein. The sample lists roughly 80,000 distinct CDR3 sequences, over 10% seen once, with roughly 4.5% in the top ten. The specimen comprised PBMCs, sampled at surgery. The receptor source for this set is a male donor with early-stage non-small cell lung cancer.

This clonotype turned up a few times. V is TRBV5-1 and J is TRBJ2-3, with TRBD2 matching over 11 bases. Germline CDR1 SGHRS, CDR2 YFSETQ. The CDR3 covers 18 residues. The V segment lost 7 bases and the J segment 3 bases; nucleotides outside the gene matches: 16. The CDR3 region has the DNA TGCGCCAGCTTCCGGAGTACTAGCGGGAGAGTCGGTACAGATACGCAGTATTTT. This gives the protein CASFRSTSGRVGTDTQYF. The variable domain in full, completed from reference TRBV5-1 and TRBJ2-3, reads KAGVTQTPRYLIKTRGQQVTLSCSPISGHRSVSWYQQTPGQGLQFLFEYFSETQRNKGNFPGRFSGRQFSNSRSEMNVSTLELGDSALYLCASFRSTSGRVGTDTQYFGPGTRLTVL.

This clonotype occurred many times. The chain carries TRBV11-1 and TRBJ1-1, with D possibly TRBD1 on 5 matching bases. The CDR3 has 14 amino acids. Germline values: CDR1 SGHAT, CDR2 FQDESV (reference sequence). V gave up 7 bases and J gave up 2 bases, with 14 bases separating them. The CDR3 DNA reads TGTGCCAGCACCCTACTTGGACACAACACTGAAGCTTTCTTT. Its protein product is CASTLLGHNTEAFF.

At least ten counts were recorded for this clonotype. This chain connects TRBV7-9 to TRBJ1-2; D is possibly TRBD1 (6 bases). Germline loops: CDR1 SEHNR, CDR2 FQNEAQ (reference sequence). V lost 5 bases and J lost 8, with 15 bases in between. The CDR3 loop spans 13 amino acids. The CDR3 DNA is TGTGCCAGCAGCAACGGGGGGGCGTGGGGCTACACCTTC. Translated, it gives CASSNGGAWGYTF. The full variable domain, its missing parts supplied by reference TRBV7-9 and TRBJ1-2, is DTGVSQNPRHKITKRGQNVTFRCDPISEHNRLYWYRQTLGQGPEFLTYFQNEAQLEKSRLLSDRFSAERPKGSFSTLEIQRTEQGDSAMYLCASSNGGAWGYTFGSGTRLTVV.

There are many counts of this clonotype. J is TRBJ1-5 and V is TRBV11-2; no clear D. The CDR3 is 16 amino acids. V shed 0 bases and J shed 3 bases, with 12 bases lying between them. Germline loops: CDR1 SGHAT, CDR2 FQNNGV. DNA for the CDR3: TGTGCCAGCAGCTTAGAGGTTTCGAGGAACAATCAGCCCCAGCATTTT. Amino acids: CASSLEVSRNNQPQHF.

This clonotype came up once. A much larger clone sits a single nucleotide away, making a read error possible. V gene TRBV30 combines with J gene TRBJ1-1; 7 bases match TRBD1. CDR1 GTSNPN and CDR2 SVGIG come from the germline V gene (reference sequence). The CDR3 covers 15 residues. CDR3 residues: CAWGVLDRMNTEAFF. CDR3 DNA: TGTGCCTGGGGTGTATTGGACAGGATGAACACTGAAGCTTTCTTT.

This clonotype has a single count. Since a much larger clone is just one base distant, this may be a read error. The chain carries TRBV15 and TRBJ2-7; a possible D gene is TRBD1 (5 bases). The CDR3 sequence is 13 residues long. Germline values: CDR1 LNHNV, CDR2 YYDKDF (reference sequence). V lost 2 bases to trimming and J lost 6 bases, with 11 bases between them. The CDR3 DNA follows: TGTGCCACCAGCAGACAGGTAGGGGTCGAGCAGTACTTC. Encoded protein: CATSRQVGVEQYF.

This clonotype appeared a few times. V is TRBV5-1 and J is TRBJ2-7; D gene ambiguous. Germline CDR1 is SGHRS and CDR2 is YFSETQ. Trimming pared 1 base from V and 2 bases from J, leaving 10 bases between. The CDR3 has 14 amino acids. The CDR3 loop reads CASSLQDGPYEQYF. The CDR3 bases are TGCGCCAGCAGCTTGCAGGACGGACCCTACGAGCAGTACTTC. Filled out from reference TRBV5-1 and TRBJ2-7, the complete variable domain reads KAGVTQTPRYLIKTRGQQVTLSCSPISGHRSVSWYQQTPGQGLQFLFEYFSETQRNKGNFPGRFSGRQFSNSRSEMNVSTLELGDSALYLCASSLQDGPYEQYFGPGTRLTVT.

The J gene is TRBJ2-5, the V gene TRBV29-1; 7 nucleotides line up with TRBD2. The trim removed 6 bases at V and 3 bases at J, leaving 7 bases unmatched. The CDR3 length is 13 residues. From germline, CDR1 is SQVTM and CDR2 ANQGSEA. The CDR3 nucleotides read TGCAGCGTCCCCGGGACTACCGAAGAGACCCAGTACTTC. It yields the protein CSVPGTTEETQYF.

This clonotype has a handful of counts. The V gene is TRBV7-9, the J gene TRBJ2-7, with 7 bases that match TRBD2. The J segment lost 2 bases and the V segment lost 5 bases, leaving 12 bases of the junction unmatched. This CDR3 is built from 16 residues. Per the germline V gene, CDR1 is SEHNR and CDR2 is FQNEAQ (reference sequence). CDR3 nucleotide sequence: TGTGCCAGCAGCCCAACTGGGGGGGAGCCACCCTACGAGCAGTACTTC. Its protein is CASSPTGGEPPYEQYF. The full variable domain, rest sourced from reference TRBV7-9 and TRBJ2-7, is DTGVSQNPRHKITKRGQNVTFRCDPISEHNRLYWYRQTLGQGPEFLTYFQNEAQLEKSRLLSDRFSAERPKGSFSTLEIQRTEQGDSAMYLCASSPTGGEPPYEQYFGPGTRLTVT.

This clonotype was picked up many times. The chain links TRBV7-8 to TRBJ1-1; D is ambiguous. This CDR3 is built from 13 residues. The V and J ends lost 1 base and 2 bases respectively, with 5 bases between them. The germline CDR1 and CDR2 sequences are SGHVS and FQNEAQ. The CDR3 reads CASSLDTNTEAFF. CDR3 DNA: TGTGCCAGCAGCTTAGACACTAACACTGAAGCTTTCTTT.

This sequence joins TRBV9 and TRBJ2-2; D is unclear. Per germline, CDR1 SGDLS and CDR2 YYNGEE. The CDR3 runs 14 residues. Trimming left V 4 bases short and J 7 bases short, with 14 bases between. CDR3 in amino acids: CASSPRSGVGELFF. As DNA, the CDR3 is TGTGCCAGCAGCCCAAGATCTGGGGTCGGGGAGCTGTTTTTT. The full variable domain, in which reference TRBV9 and TRBJ2-2 provide the parts outside the CDR3, is DSGVTQTPKHLITATGQRVTLRCSPRSGDLSVYWYQQSLDQGLQFLIQYYNGEERAKGNILERFSAQQFPDLHSELNLSSLELGDSALYFCASSPRSGVGELFFGEGSRLTVL.

This clonotype was observed many times. This sequence joins TRBV11-2 and TRBJ2-7, with 8 bases aligning to TRBD2. Germline V gives CDR1 SGHAT, CDR2 FQNNGV. This CDR3 contains 13 residues. V shed 5 bases and J 0 bases; nucleotides not matched to a gene: 0. DNA for the CDR3: TGTGCCAGCAGCACTAGCGGCTCCTACGAGCAGTACTTC. The encoded protein is CASSTSGSYEQYF.

Sample share makes this clonotype medium-sized (0.01 to 0.1%). The chain carries TRBV5-4 and TRBJ1-1; 7 bases are shared with TRBD1. The CDR3 consists of 14 residues. J gave up 6 bases and V 4 bases, and 9 bases lay outside the gene matches. CDR1 SGHNT and CDR2 YYREEE come from the germline V gene (reference sequence). CDR3 sequence reads: CASSADTGAAEAFF. CDR3 bases: TGTGCCAGCAGCGCAGATACAGGGGCGGCTGAAGCTTTCTTT.

V and J are TRBV6-5 and TRBJ1-1; TRBD1 matches 9 bases. This CDR3 region has 15 residues. Germline assignment: CDR1 MNHEY and CDR2 SVGAGI. The V segment lost 5 bases and the J segment 4 bases; nucleotides outside the gene matches: 8. CDR3 sequence: CASSTYGTGSTEAFF. The CDR3 bases are TGTGCCAGCAGTACGTATGGGACAGGGAGCACTGAAGCTTTCTTT.

The J gene is TRBJ2-1, the V gene TRBV5-5; the D gene is possibly TRBD1 (5 bases). The CDR3 contains 17 residues. Germline values: CDR1 SGHKS, CDR2 YYEKEE (reference sequence). V lost 1 base and J lost 0, with 14 bases in between. CDR3 protein: CASSLRQGSSSYNEQFF. CDR3 in DNA: TGTGCCAGCAGCTTGCGGCAGGGATCCAGCTCCTACAATGAGCAGTTCTTC.

V and J are TRBV5-5 and TRBJ2-7; 8 nucleotides match TRBD2. V shed 0 bases and J 4 bases; nucleotides not matched to a gene: 6. The germline gives CDR1 SGHKS, CDR2 YYEKEE (reference sequence). The CDR3 extends over 15 amino acids. This chain's CDR3 is CASSLGSGVEYEQYF. The CDR3 DNA reads TGTGCCAGCAGCTTGGGTAGCGGGGTAGAATACGAGCAGTACTTC.

V and J are TRBV10-3 and TRBJ2-2; 9 bases line up with TRBD1. Trimming cost V 6 bases and J 4 bases; bases outside gene matches: 6. Germline V gives CDR1 ENHRY, CDR2 SYGVKD. The CDR3 covers 15 residues. The CDR3 nucleotides read TGTGCCATCAGCCCGGGACAGGGTTTCACCGGGGAGCTGTTTTTT. Translated: CAISPGQGFTGELFF.

The chain couples TRBV7-9 to TRBJ2-6; D not certain. Trimming removed 2 bases from V and 11 bases from J, with 19 bases in between. This CDR3 has 16 residues. Germline V gene lookup returns CDR1 SEHNR and CDR2 FQNEAQ (reference sequence). CDR3 residues: CASSLTARLAEDVLTF. The CDR3 DNA reads as TGTGCCAGCAGCTTAACGGCGAGACTCGCAGAGGACGTCCTGACTTTC.

This clonotype was seen a few times. The genes are TRBV12-3 or TRBV12-4 and TRBJ2-3; the D gene is possibly TRBD1 (5 bases). V was pared by 9 bases and J by 0 bases, with 10 bases between. The CDR3 extends over 13 amino acids. The CDR3 spells CASTGTSTDTQYF. The DNA of the CDR3 is TGTGCCAGTACAGGTACTAGCACAGATACGCAGTATTTT.

This chain joins TRBV6-1 and TRBJ2-7; tentative D call: TRBD1 (5 bases). The ends were cut back, 1 base at V and 3 bases at J, with 13 bases in the middle. This CDR3 contains 15 residues. Germline CDR1 is MNHNS and CDR2 is SASEGT. The CDR3, as DNA: TGTGCCAGCAGTGAAGGGCAGGGATTGGTCTACGAGCAGTACTTC. This gives the protein CASSEGQGLVYEQYF.

The table lists this clonotype with many counts. V gene TRBV24-1 combines with J gene TRBJ2-7; unclear D gene. The CDR3 loop spans 9 amino acids. Germline V gives CDR1 KGHDR, CDR2 SFDVKD. The V gene lost 12 bases and the J gene lost 2 bases, with 4 bases spanning the gap. Here the CDR3 reads CASPYEQYF. CDR3 in DNA: TGTGCCTCTCCCTACGAGCAGTACTTC.

A few counts support this clonotype. The chain recombines TRBV6-1 with TRBJ2-5; D is possibly TRBD1 (5 bases). Germline CDR1 MNHNS, CDR2 SASEGT. The CDR3 loop spans 15 amino acids. Trimming cost V 1 base and J 1 base, with 10 bases left between them. CDR3 loop: CASSEVRAFQETQYF. CDR3 nucleotides: TGTGCCAGCAGTGAAGTCAGGGCGTTCCAAGAGACCCAGTACTTC.

The gene calls are TRBV11-2 and TRBJ2-1, with 9 bases that match TRBD1. This CDR3 has 17 residues. Germline values: CDR1 SGHAT, CDR2 FQNNGV. Trimming at V came to 7 bases and at J to 6 bases, leaving 16 bases not matched to a gene. The CDR3 spells CASTISYPTGGSNEQFF. DNA of the CDR3: TGTGCCAGCACCATCTCCTATCCGACAGGGGGTTCCAATGAGCAGTTCTTC.

This clonotype was seen many times. The chain employs TRBV20-1 and TRBJ2-7, with 14 bases that match TRBD2. This CDR3 has 17 amino acids. The germline gives CDR1 DFQATT, CDR2 SNEGSKA (reference sequence). The ends lost 1 base at V and 6 bases at J; junction bases unmatched: 11. The CDR3 spells CSARGGTSGRLSGEQYF. CDR3 DNA sequence: TGCAGTGCTAGAGGGGGGACTAGCGGGAGACTAAGCGGCGAGCAGTACTTC.

The rearrangement links TRBV7-3 to TRBJ2-3, with TRBD2 matching over 14 bases. There are 20 residues in the CDR3. The J segment lost 2 bases and the V segment lost 5 bases, leaving 15 bases of the junction unmatched. In germline, CDR1 is SGHTA, CDR2 FQGTGA. The CDR3 DNA reads TGTGCCAGCAGCCGAATTGGACTAGCGGGAGGACTCGATATCACAGATACGCAGTATTTT. Amino acid sequence: CASSRIGLAGGLDITDTQYF.

There are many counts of this clonotype. The chain has TRBV29-1 and TRBJ1-1; D is possibly TRBD1 (5 bases). The CDR3 consists of 13 residues. Germline-derived CDR1 and CDR2 are SQVTM and ANQGSEA. Between the trimmed V and J ends, which lost 4 bases and 0 bases, there was a span of 9 bases. CDR3 sequence: CSVVRDMNTEAFF. The CDR3 DNA reads TGCAGCGTTGTCAGGGATATGAACACTGAAGCTTTCTTT.

This clonotype turned up a few times. The gene calls are TRBV2 and TRBJ1-2; D is possibly TRBD1 (5 bases). The CDR3 is 15 residues long. V was trimmed by 3 bases and J by 4 bases, leaving 15 bases between them. The germline V gene has CDR1 SNHLY and CDR2 FYNNEI. The CDR3 DNA follows: TGTGCCAGCAGTGATTCGACAGTTACCTCCTATGGCTACACCTTC. Amino acid sequence: CASSDSTVTSYGYTF.

This rearrangement joins TRBV7-8 to TRBJ1-2; D call uncertain. V was clipped by 5 bases and J by 2 bases, with 12 bases between them. The CDR3 consists of 14 residues. Germline V lookup: CDR1 SGHVS, CDR2 FQNEAQ. CDR3 amino acids: CASSPRFGNYGYTF. The CDR3 bases are TGTGCCAGCAGCCCAAGGTTCGGGAACTATGGCTACACCTTC.

This clonotype was seen only a few times. The rearrangement joins TRBV10-3 to TRBJ2-7, with 7 bases lining up with TRBD2. Germline trimming cut 5 bases from V and 4 bases from J; bases unmatched to any gene: 11. Germline loops: CDR1 ENHRY, CDR2 SYGVKD. The CDR3 runs 15 residues. The CDR3 reads CAISPAGLKGYEQYF. In DNA, the CDR3 is TGTGCCATCAGTCCTGCGGGACTAAAAGGATACGAGCAGTACTTC.

This chain links TRBV29-1 with TRBJ2-3, with TRBD2 as a possible D gene (6 bases). This CDR3 contains 15 residues. The V end was cut by 5 bases, the J end by 2 bases, with 17 bases between. CDR1 and CDR2 (germline): SQVTM, ANQGSEA. The CDR3 bases are TGCAGCGTTAAGGTGAAGGCGGGGCTCACAGATACGCAGTATTTT. This codes for CSVKVKAGLTDTQYF.

This clonotype was counted between two and nine times. The chain recombines TRBV25-1 with TRBJ2-3; no reliable D call. Germline CDR1 reads MGHDK; CDR2 reads SYGVNS. The CDR3 is 17 amino acids. V lost 5 bases and J lost 0, with 18 bases in between. The CDR3 coding sequence is TGTGCCAGCAGTATCCCCGACCCCCTGTTTAGCACAGATACGCAGTATTTT. It codes for CASSIPDPLFSTDTQYF. The variable domain in full, with the rest retrieved from reference TRBV25-1 and TRBJ2-3, is EADIYQTPRYLVIGTGKKITLECSQTMGHDKMYWYQQDPGMELHLIHYSYGVNSTEKGDLSSESTVSRIRTEHFPLTLESARPSHTSQYLCASSIPDPLFSTDTQYFGPGTRLTVL.